This section outlines one T cell receptor beta chain sequence together with its context. This specimen comes from a study of T cell changes during pregnancy in multiple sclerosis. Losses at the gene ends were 7 bases for V and 5 bases for J; bases not matched to a gene: 5. Germline V gives CDR1 MNHNY, CDR2 SVGAGI (reference sequence). The CDR3 is 13 residues long. The protocol was immunoSEQ multiplex PCR, while the TCRdb copy is restricted to in-frame clones and leaves out a portion. The sample includes more than 40,000 clones, roughly 94% of them seen just once. The V call is TRBV6-6, the J call TRBJ2-5; 9 bases align to TRBD2. The sample was CD4+ T cells from peripheral blood mononuclear cells, taken in the second trimester of pregnancy. This receptor was identified in a female donor with multiple sclerosis, enrolled in a pregnancy study. CDR3 protein: CASKGRGGETQYF. DNA for the CDR3: TGTGCCAGCAAAGGGCGGGGGGGCGAGACCCAGTACTTC.